The 21 T cell receptor beta chains below come from one sample, sequenced in a study of patients and donors after allogeneic stem cell transplantation. Via MiXCR, TCRdb re-called the RT-PCR reads, giving one row per CDR3 protein. This table holds over 150,000 distinct CDR3 sequences, approximately 30% found once. The sample comprised blood, either unsorted or a sorted T cell fraction (not recorded which). These TCRs come from a human donor who was either an allogeneic HSCT recipient or a stem cell or donor lymphocyte infusion donor (not recorded which). It is not recorded whose cells these are; they may come from a transplant donor.

This clonotype was seen only a few times. V and J are TRBV6-2 or TRBV6-3 and TRBJ1-1, with D uncertain. The length of the CDR3 is 12 residues. Deletions cut 2 bases from V and 8 bases from J, with 9 bases between. Germline CDR1 MNHEY, CDR2 SVGEGT. This CDR3 reads CASSYEVTEAFF. CDR3 sequence (DNA): TGTGCCAGCAGTTACGAAGTAACAGAAGCTTTCTTT.

The J gene is TRBJ2-7, the V gene TRBV2; 7 positions agree with TRBD1. Germline V gene lookup returns CDR1 SNHLY and CDR2 FYNNEI. Trimming at V came to 3 bases and at J to 0 bases, leaving 5 bases not matched to a gene. The CDR3 spans 15 residues. The CDR3 bases are TGTGCCAGCAGTGAGGACAGGTTCGGCTCCTACGAGCAGTACTTC. As protein: CASSEDRFGSYEQYF.

This rearrangement joins TRBV2 to TRBJ1-2; no clear D gene. Trimming removed 2 bases at V and 8 bases at J, with 12 bases between. The CDR3 consists of 13 residues. CDR1 is SNHLY and CDR2 is FYNNEI in the germline V gene. The CDR3 here is CASSENGRRGYTF. In nucleotides, the CDR3 is TGTGCCAGCAGTGAAAATGGAAGGCGAGGCTACACCTTC. Full variable domain (rest looked up from reference TRBV2 and TRBJ1-2): EPEVTQTPSHQVTQMGQEVILRCVPISNHLYFYWYRQILGQKVEFLVSFYNNEISEKSEIFDDQFSVERPDGSNFTLKIRSTKLEDSAMYFCASSENGRRGYTFGSGTRLTVV.

In its sample, this clonotype was seen many times. V usage is TRBV5-6 and J usage is TRBJ1-1; no definite D call. The V and J ends lost 5 bases and 0 bases respectively, with 8 bases between them. There are 13 residues in the CDR3. Germline CDR1 reads SGHDT; CDR2 reads YYEEEE. In nucleotides, the CDR3 is TGTGCCAGCAGAAGGACCGTGAACACTGAAGCTTTCTTT. Amino acid sequence: CASRRTVNTEAFF. Filled out from reference TRBV5-6 and TRBJ1-1, the complete variable domain reads DAGVTQSPTHLIKTRGQQVTLRCSPKSGHDTVSWYQQALGQGPQFIFQYYEEEERQRGNFPDRFSGHQFPNYSSELNVNALLLGDSALYLCASRRTVNTEAFFGQGTRLTVV.

This clonotype occurred a few times. This chain connects TRBV4-3 to TRBJ1-2; D not certain. Germline V gene lookup returns CDR1 LGHNA and CDR2 YSLEER. The length of the CDR3 is 15 residues. V lost 0 bases and J lost 4, with 12 bases in between. Here the CDR3 reads CASSQDGSVSYGYTF. The CDR3, as DNA: TGCGCCAGCAGCCAAGATGGGTCCGTAAGCTATGGCTACACCTTC.

The chain uses TRBV7-9 and TRBJ1-1; D is perhaps TRBD1 (6 bases). Germline-derived CDR1 and CDR2 are SEHNR and FQNEAQ (reference sequence). The V end lost 5 bases, the J end lost 4 bases, and 11 bases lay between the germline ends. The CDR3 loop spans 13 amino acids. CDR3 loop: CASSTGSGTEAFF. CDR3 DNA: TGTGCCAGCAGCACAGGGTCGGGCACTGAAGCTTTCTTT.

There are a few counts of this clonotype. The chain joins TRBV5-1 to TRBJ1-5; D call uncertain. This CDR3 spans 16 amino acids. Germline V CDR1 and CDR2: SGHRS, YFSETQ. V lost 4 bases and J lost 2, with 16 bases in between. The CDR3 protein is CASSPTPRSGNQPQHF. CDR3 DNA sequence: TGCGCCAGCAGCCCTACACCTCGGAGCGGCAATCAGCCCCAGCATTTT. The full variable domain, rest sourced from reference TRBV5-1 and TRBJ1-5, is KAGVTQTPRYLIKTRGQQVTLSCSPISGHRSVSWYQQTPGQGLQFLFEYFSETQRNKGNFPGRFSGRQFSNSRSEMNVSTLELGDSALYLCASSPTPRSGNQPQHFGDGTRLSIL.

This chain connects TRBV24-1 to TRBJ2-5; D is uncertain. The CDR3 sequence is 12 residues long. Deletions cut 9 bases from V and 0 bases from J, with 7 bases between. Germline CDR1 and CDR2: KGHDR and SFDVKD. The CDR3 DNA sequence: TGTGCCACCGAAGGCAACCAAGAGACCCAGTACTTC. Its translation is CATEGNQETQYF.

This chain connects TRBV7-6 to TRBJ2-7, with 8 bases aligning to TRBD1. Germline V CDR1 and CDR2: SGHVS, FNYEAQ. The CDR3 length is 13 residues. The ends lost 6 bases at V and 3 bases at J; junction bases unmatched: 4. This CDR3 reads CASRAGGDYEQYF. DNA for the CDR3: TGTGCCAGCAGGGCAGGGGGCGACTACGAGCAGTACTTC.

This clonotype appeared a few times. The V and J genes are TRBV7-9 and TRBJ2-7; TRBD2 matches 9 bases. Looked up from germline, CDR1 is SEHNR and CDR2 is FQNEAQ (reference sequence). V lost 3 bases and J lost 5; bases outside the gene matches: 8. This CDR3 is 15 amino acids long. The chain's CDR3 is CASSFPLAGAHEQYF. The CDR3 region has the DNA TGTGCCAGCAGCTTCCCCTTAGCGGGAGCTCACGAGCAGTACTTC.

V is TRBV20-1 and J is TRBJ2-7; 7 positions match TRBD2. The germline gives CDR1 DFQATT, CDR2 SNEGSKA (reference sequence). This CDR3 has 16 amino acids. J was trimmed by 1 base and V by 0 bases; bases with no gene match: 9. In DNA form, the CDR3 reads TGCAGTGCTAGAGACCCCCAGACTAGCTGGTCCTACGAGCAGTACTTC. Translating gives CSARDPQTSWSYEQYF.

There are a few counts of this clonotype. V gene TRBV28 combines with J gene TRBJ2-1; no clear D. The CDR3 consists of 16 residues. The germline gives CDR1 MDHEN, CDR2 SYDVKM. Trimming left V 4 bases short and J 2 bases short, with 15 bases between. The CDR3, as DNA: TGTGCCAGCAGTTCTGGACGGCCTCCGCCCTACAATGAGCAGTTCTTC. This codes for CASSSGRPPPYNEQFF.

The chain uses TRBV29-1 and TRBJ2-7; D could derive from TRBD1 or TRBD2 (5 bases each). This CDR3 has 10 residues. Germline CDR1 reads SQVTM; CDR2 reads ANQGSEA. The germline V and J ends were trimmed by 6 bases and 5 bases, with 8 bases remaining between them. CDR3 residues: CSVRGHEQYF. In nucleotides, the CDR3 is TGCAGCGTGAGGGGCCACGAGCAGTACTTC.

This clonotype showed up just a few times. V usage is TRBV20-1 and J usage is TRBJ2-7, with D possibly being TRBD2 (5 bases). Germline loops: CDR1 DFQATT, CDR2 SNEGSKA (reference sequence). The CDR3 runs 14 residues. The V and J ends lost 3 bases and 2 bases respectively, with 14 bases between them. CDR3 protein: CSASRGGSAYEQYF. CDR3 nucleotides: TGCAGTGCTAGTCGAGGAGGAAGCGCCTACGAGCAGTACTTC.

This chain connects TRBV2 to TRBJ2-5, with D perhaps matching TRBD2 (6 bases). Trimming removed 6 bases from V and 3 bases from J, with 11 bases in between. Looked up from germline, CDR1 is SNHLY and CDR2 is FYNNEI. The CDR3 sequence is 13 residues long. The chain's CDR3 is CASRHGGKETQYF. In nucleotides, the CDR3 is TGTGCCAGCAGGCACGGGGGTAAAGAGACCCAGTACTTC.

The chain combines TRBV20-1 with TRBJ1-6, with 11 bases aligning to TRBD1. CDR1 is DFQATT and CDR2 is SNEGSKA in the germline V gene (reference sequence). The CDR3 length is 16 residues. The junction had 5 bases not matched to a gene; V was cut back by 0 bases and J by 7 bases. The CDR3: CSARDFRTGGNSPLHF. As DNA, the CDR3 is TGCAGTGCTAGAGATTTTCGGACAGGGGGCAATTCACCCCTCCACTTT.

This chain connects TRBV18 to TRBJ2-3; unclear D gene. CDR3 length: 13 amino acids. Trimming took off 3 bases at V and 2 bases at J, with 6 bases between the two ends. CDR1 is KGHSH, CDR2 LQKENI, per germline. The CDR3 loop is CASSPVLTDTQYF. The CDR3 DNA sequence: TGTGCCAGCTCACCCGTCCTCACAGATACGCAGTATTTT.

The chain employs TRBV11-3 and TRBJ2-3; D not certain. This CDR3 is 13 amino acids long. Germline V gives CDR1 SGHNT, CDR2 YENEEA. The V gene lost 1 base and the J gene lost 3 bases, with 5 bases spanning the gap. The CDR3 loop reads CASSLADTDTQYF. The CDR3 DNA reads as TGTGCCAGCAGCTTAGCCGATACAGATACGCAGTATTTT.

This chain links TRBV7-9 with TRBJ2-2; no firm D call. This CDR3 is built from 12 residues. Germline V CDR1 and CDR2: SEHNR, FQNEAQ (reference sequence). The germline V and J ends were trimmed by 5 bases and 3 bases, with 4 bases remaining between them. The CDR3 nucleotides are TGTGCCAGCAGCCTCCACACCGGGGAGCTGTTTTTT. Its protein is CASSLHTGELFF. Full variable domain (outside the CDR3, taken from reference TRBV7-9 and TRBJ2-2): DTGVSQNPRHKITKRGQNVTFRCDPISEHNRLYWYRQTLGQGPEFLTYFQNEAQLEKSRLLSDRFSAERPKGSFSTLEIQRTEQGDSAMYLCASSLHTGELFFGEGSRLTVL.

J is TRBJ2-7 and V is TRBV5-1; D is uncertain. The V gene's germline CDR1 is SGHRS and CDR2 YFSETQ. V lost 2 bases and J 1 base, leaving 10 bases between the germline ends. The CDR3 sequence is 14 residues long. Here the CDR3 DNA reads TGCGCCAGCAGCTTTGTAGGCCCGTCCTACGAGCAGTACTTC. Protein product: CASSFVGPSYEQYF.

This clonotype was seen a handful of times. CDR3 sequence: CATSRVTDIQYF. CDR3 in DNA: TGTGCCACCAGCAGAGTCACGGACATTCAGTACTTC. The rearrangement links TRBV15 to TRBJ2-4; D is unresolved. V gave up 1 base and J gave up 8 bases, with 6 bases separating them. The germline V gene has CDR1 LNHNV and CDR2 YYDKDF (reference sequence). The CDR3 totals 12 residues. The variable domain in full, with the rest retrieved from reference TRBV15 and TRBJ2-4, is DAMVIQNPRYQVTQFGKPVTLSCSQTLNHNVMYWYQQKSSQAPKLLFHYYDKDFNNEADTPDNFQSRRPNTSFCFLDIRSPGLGDTAMYLCATSRVTDIQYFGAGTRLSVL.